A selection of T cell receptor beta chains follows, all from one sample in a study of identifying expanded T cells in peripheral blood. The protocol was immunoSEQ multiplex PCR, while the TCRdb copy is restricted to in-frame clones and leaves out a portion. The sample includes tens of thousands of clones, around four fifths of them seen just once. Sequencing input: blood. Receptor source: a person aged 18-70 years in good health. Both conserved end residues are part of each CDR3. Each record gives: D gene, clone size, V gene, J gene, CDR3 DNA, CDR3 protein. A D gene is named only where the DNA matches it firmly. The listing skips clone size in some rows; elsewhere it reads once, few, many or a size class.

NA	NA	TRBV9	TRBJ2-5	TGTGCCAGCAGCGTAGAAGTGAGGGGCGACGAGACCCAGTACTTC	CASSVEVRGDETQYF
NA	NA	TRBV9	TRBJ2-1	TGTGCCAGCAGCGCGGACAACCCCGCAAATGAGCAGTTCTTC	CASSADNPANEQFF
TRBD1	NA	TRBV18	TRBJ2-2	TGTGCCAGCTCACCCGGACAGGGGGCGACCGGGGAGCTGTTTTTT	CASSPGQGATGELFF
TRBD2	NA	TRBV2	TRBJ2-1	TGTGCCAGCAGTGTTTCGGGGGGGCTGACCTACAATGAGCAGTTCTTC	CASSVSGGLTYNEQFF
TRBD1	NA	TRBV6-1	TRBJ1-3	TGTGCCAGCAGGCCCTTGAACAGGGGGAACACCATATATTTT	CASRPLNRGNTIYF
NA	once	TRBV14	TRBJ2-7	TGTGCCAGCAGCCACAATACTGGGGGGTCCGAGCAGTACTTC	CASSHNTGGSEQYF
NA	NA	TRBV30	TRBJ1-1	TGTGCCTGGAACCGGAAAAACACTGAAGCTTTCTTT	CAWNRKNTEAFF
NA	once	TRBV7-8	TRBJ1-1	TGTGCCAGCAGCTTAGCAGGGACTGAAGCTTTCTTT	CASSLAGTEAFF
NA	NA	TRBV30	TRBJ1-2	TGTGCCTGGAGTCGGTACTATGGCTACACCTTC	CAWSRYYGYTF
NA	once	TRBV19	TRBJ1-2	TGTGCCAGTAGCCCCAGGAACATAGCTAACTATGGCTACACCTTC	CASSPRNIANYGYTF
TRBD2	NA	TRBV7-6	TRBJ2-1	TGTGCCAGCAGCGTACTAGCGGACTACAATGAGCAGTTCTTC	CASSVLADYNEQFF
TRBD1	NA	TRBV5-4	TRBJ1-2	TGTGCCAGCAGCCTAAAGGGACAGGGCTATGGCTACACCTTC	CASSLKGQGYGYTF
NA	few	TRBV7-2	TRBJ2-1	TGTGCCAGCAGCTTAATAGGAGTTTCCGCCTACAATGAGCAGTTCTTC	CASSLIGVSAYNEQFF
NA	NA	TRBV6-5	TRBJ1-1	TGTGCCGTCGGGCTGAACACTGAAGCTTTCTTT	CAVGLNTEAFF
NA	NA	TRBV15	TRBJ1-1	TGTGCCACCAGCACCCGAGACAGCCTGAACACTGAAGCTTTCTTT	CATSTRDSLNTEAFF
NA	NA	TRBV27	TRBJ2-1	TGTGCCAGCAGTTTGGGATACAATGAGCAGTTCTTC	CASSLGYNEQFF
NA	few	TRBV7-3	TRBJ1-1	TGTGCCAGCAGCCTGACTCCGAACACTGAAGCTTTCTTT	CASSLTPNTEAFF
TRBD1	NA	TRBV7-7	TRBJ2-5	TGTGCCAGCAGCCGTGGGACAGTCCCGGGAGAGACCCAGTACTTC	CASSRGTVPGETQYF
TRBD1	NA	TRBV11-2	TRBJ2-7	TGTGCCAGCAGCTTAGCCGGGACAGGGGACTACGAGCAGTACTTC	CASSLAGTGDYEQYF
TRBD1	few	TRBV27	TRBJ1-1	TGTGCCACCCTGGGACAGGGGGCGGGAGAGGCTTTCTTT	CATLGQGAGEAFF
NA	NA	TRBV11-3	TRBJ2-7	TGTGCCAGCAATCCGAAGGCACCCTCGATAAGATACTACTACGAGCAGTACTTC	CASNPKAPSIRYYYEQYF
NA	NA	TRBV7-6	TRBJ2-2	TGTGCCAGCAGCTTAGCGACCCTAGGGACCGGGGAGCTGTTTTTT	CASSLATLGTGELFF
TRBD2	NA	TRBV2	TRBJ2-7	TGTGCCAGCAAAGGAAGAGCGGGAGTGGGCGAGCAGTACTTC	CASKGRAGVGEQYF
NA	NA	TRBV7-8	TRBJ1-2	TGTGCCAGCCGAACACTGGGCTATGGCTACACCTTC	CASRTLGYGYTF
NA	many	TRBV6-5	TRBJ1-3	TGTGCCAGCAGTTCAGGGTGGGGTATGGGAAACACCATATATTTT	CASSSGWGMGNTIYF
TRBD1	NA	TRBV19	TRBJ2-6	TGTGCCACCGGACCTGGGGGACAGGGGGGAATCAGGGTGACTGGGGCCAACGTCCTGACTTTC	CATGPGGQGGIRVTGANVLTF
NA	many	TRBV5-1	TRBJ2-2	TGCGCCAGCAGCTTGGTCCCTGGGTACACCGGGGAGCTGTTTTTT	CASSLVPGYTGELFF
TRBD2	NA	TRBV7-8	TRBJ2-3	TGTGCCAGCAGCACCATAGCGGGGAGGAGCACAGATACGCAGTATTTT	CASSTIAGRSTDTQYF
NA	NA	TRBV19	TRBJ2-1	TGTGCCAGTAGTAACAGGGCCGACGAGCAGTTCTTC	CASSNRADEQFF
NA	NA	TRBV10-3	TRBJ2-5	TGTGCCATCAGTGACGGGGCGCAGACCCAGTACTTC	CAISDGAQTQYF
TRBD1	once	TRBV27	TRBJ1-1	TGTGCCAGCAGGCATGGGACAGTCACTGAAGCTTTCTTT	CASRHGTVTEAFF
NA	few	TRBV6-6	TRBJ1-2	TGTGCCTCAAGGAACTATGGCTACACCTTC	CASRNYGYTF